This entry is about one T cell receptor (beta chain). Its antigen is unknown. Synthesis of cDNA was performed by 5'RACE using 10-nucleotide random UMIs. TCRdb reprocessed the 5' RACE reads with MiXCR, giving one entry per CDR3 protein. This table has about 71,000 distinct CDR3 sequences, roughly 15% appearing once. The ends lost 4 bases at V and 10 bases at J; junction bases unmatched: 13. The CDR3 contains 15 residues. CDR1 SGHDN and CDR2 FVKESK come from the germline V gene. Time point here: longitudinal time-point 1 (baseline). The data were obtained in a study of neurological immune-mediated disorders. Study outcomes and limitations: HTLV-1-associated myelopathy led in TCR clonal expansion, while multiple sclerosis ranked lowest, below healthy controls. TCR-beta repertoires seemed private in all groups, with no expanded CDR3 amino acid sequences shared.

The chain recombines TRBV14 with TRBJ1-1; TRBD1 agrees at 9 bases. This clonotype was obtained from a female donor with HTLV-1-associated myelopathy (HAM/TSP). Sequenced: PBMCs. The CDR3 spells CASSPLILPGQGAFF. The CDR3 DNA reads as TGTGCCAGCAGCCCTTTGATTCTACCGGGACAGGGAGCTTTCTTT.